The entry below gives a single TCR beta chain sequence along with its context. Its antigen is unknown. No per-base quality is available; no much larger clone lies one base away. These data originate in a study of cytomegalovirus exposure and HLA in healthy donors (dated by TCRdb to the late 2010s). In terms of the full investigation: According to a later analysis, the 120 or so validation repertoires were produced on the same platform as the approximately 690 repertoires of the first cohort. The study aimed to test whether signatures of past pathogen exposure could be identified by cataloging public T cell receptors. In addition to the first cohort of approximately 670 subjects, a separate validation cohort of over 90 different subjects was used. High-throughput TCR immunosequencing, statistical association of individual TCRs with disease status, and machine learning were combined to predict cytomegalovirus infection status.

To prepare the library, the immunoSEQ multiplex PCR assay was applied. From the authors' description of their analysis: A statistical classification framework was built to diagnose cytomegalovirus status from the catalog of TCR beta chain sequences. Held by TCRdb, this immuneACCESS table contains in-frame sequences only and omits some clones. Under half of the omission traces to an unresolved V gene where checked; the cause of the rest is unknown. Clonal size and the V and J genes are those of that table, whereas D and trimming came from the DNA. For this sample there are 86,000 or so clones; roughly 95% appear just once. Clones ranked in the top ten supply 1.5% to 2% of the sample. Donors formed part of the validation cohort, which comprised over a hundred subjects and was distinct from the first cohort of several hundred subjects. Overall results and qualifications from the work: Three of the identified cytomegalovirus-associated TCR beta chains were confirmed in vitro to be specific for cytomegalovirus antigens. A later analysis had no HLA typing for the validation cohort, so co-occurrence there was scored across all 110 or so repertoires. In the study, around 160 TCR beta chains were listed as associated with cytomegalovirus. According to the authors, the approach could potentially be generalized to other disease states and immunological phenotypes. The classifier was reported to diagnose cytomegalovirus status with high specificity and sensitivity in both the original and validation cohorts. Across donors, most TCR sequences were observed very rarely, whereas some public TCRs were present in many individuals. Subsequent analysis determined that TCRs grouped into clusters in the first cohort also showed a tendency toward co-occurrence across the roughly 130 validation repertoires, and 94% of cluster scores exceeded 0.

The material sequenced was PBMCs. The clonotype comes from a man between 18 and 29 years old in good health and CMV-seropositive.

The DNA reads TGCGCCAGCAGCCAGGGGGGCAATGAGCAGTTCTTC. Its product reads: CASSQGGNEQFF. This chain joins TRBV4-1 to TRBJ2-1, with a weak D call of TRBD2 (6 bases match). For CDR1 and CDR2, the germline V gene lists MGHRA and YSYEKL. Its CDR3 holds 12 amino acids, cysteine through phenylalanine. Of all the DNA, just the CDR3 is kept, 36 bases in frame from base 1. V and J lose 3 bases and 6 bases, and a span of 6 bases separates them.